This entry lists 27 T cell receptor beta chains sequenced from one sample in a study of T cell responses to AZD1222 COVID-19 vaccine. This table comes from immunoSEQ multiplex PCR, and its TCRdb copy is limited to in-frame clones, with some not included. This table has 150,000 to 200,000 clones, approximately 90% appearing once. This sample comprised peripheral blood, obtained on day 0 of AZD1222 vaccination. The source of these receptors is an adult in good health.

This CDR3 reads CASSQDSRGFGDTQYF. The CDR3 DNA sequence: TGCGCCAGCAGCCAAGATTCCCGGGGATTTGGAGATACGCAGTATTTT. The chain joins TRBV4-3 to TRBJ2-3; a weak D match, TRBD2 (5 bases). Germline-derived CDR1 and CDR2 are LGHNA and YSLEER. The CDR3 runs to 16 residues. V was shortened by 0 bases and J by 5 bases, with 15 bases between the two germline ends.

This clone has just one count. The rearrangement links TRBV7-2 to TRBJ1-1, with 7 nucleotides matching TRBD1. The CDR3 has 15 amino acids. Germline CDR1 SGHTA, CDR2 FQGNSA. V lost 5 bases, J lost 0 bases, and 6 bases stayed unmatched. The CDR3 bases are TGTGCCAGCAGCCTTAGGGACAGATTGAACACTGAAGCTTTCTTT. As protein: CASSLRDRLNTEAFF. The full variable domain, in which reference TRBV7-2 and TRBJ1-1 provide the parts outside the CDR3, is GAGVSQSPSNKVTEKGKDVELRCDPISGHTALYWYRQSLGQGLEFLIYFQGNSAPDKSGLPSDRFSAERTGGSVSTLTIQRTQQEDSAVYLCASSLRDRLNTEAFFGQGTRLTVV.

The chain uses TRBV28 and TRBJ2-7; D is perhaps TRBD2 (5 bases). Germline loops: CDR1 MDHEN, CDR2 SYDVKM. V was trimmed by 5 bases and J by 7 bases, leaving 12 bases between them. The CDR3 totals 12 residues. CDR3 sequence (DNA): TGTGCCAGCAGTCTCCGAGGGTTGGAGCAGTACTTC. Encoded protein: CASSLRGLEQYF.

J is TRBJ1-3 and V is TRBV25-1; D is undetermined. The CDR3 totals 13 residues. Trimming removed 5 bases at V and 0 bases at J, with 5 bases between. The V gene's germline CDR1 is MGHDK and CDR2 SYGVNS. The CDR3 bases are TGTGCCAGCAGTCTCCCCTCTGGAAACACCATATATTTT. Protein sequence: CASSLPSGNTIYF.

The genes are TRBV3-1 (or the pseudogene TRBV3-2) and TRBJ1-2; D is ambiguous. Germline V gene data show CDR1 as LGHDT and CDR2 as YNNKEL (reference sequence). The V and J ends lost 3 bases and 4 bases respectively, with 15 bases between them. The CDR3 loop spans 15 amino acids. The CDR3 DNA follows: TGTGCCAGCAGCCATCGGGGTGGAGGAGTCTATGGCTACACCTTC. Its protein product is CASSHRGGGVYGYTF.

The chain carries TRBV25-1 and TRBJ1-1, with D possibly matching TRBD1 (5 bases). The CDR3 is 15 amino acids. The germline V and J ends were trimmed by 6 bases and 1 base, with 15 bases remaining between them. Germline-derived CDR1 and CDR2 are MGHDK and SYGVNS. As DNA, the CDR3 is TGTGCCAGCAGACGTCCGGGACTGACGAACACTGAAGCTTTCTTT. Encoded protein: CASRRPGLTNTEAFF. The full variable domain, its missing parts supplied by reference TRBV25-1 and TRBJ1-1, is EADIYQTPRYLVIGTGKKITLECSQTMGHDKMYWYQQDPGMELHLIHYSYGVNSTEKGDLSSESTVSRIRTEHFPLTLESARPSHTSQYLCASRRPGLTNTEAFFGQGTRLTVV.

V is TRBV9 and J is TRBJ2-1; D not certain. The germline CDR1 and CDR2 sequences are SGDLS and YYNGEE. The CDR3 consists of 12 residues. Between the trimmed V and J ends, which lost 0 bases and 4 bases, there was a span of 2 bases. The CDR3 sequence: CASSVGYNEQFF. The CDR3, as DNA: TGTGCCAGCAGCGTAGGGTACAATGAGCAGTTCTTC.

The V call is TRBV29-1, the J call TRBJ2-5, with D maybe TRBD2 (5 bases). The V end was cut by 5 bases, the J end by 5 bases, with 15 bases between. The CDR3 extends over 13 amino acids. Looked up from germline, CDR1 is SQVTM and CDR2 is ANQGSEA. CDR3 in amino acids: CSVPRAQRETQYF. The CDR3 region has the DNA TGCAGCGTTCCAAGGGCACAGCGGGAGACCCAGTACTTC.

The chain carries TRBV19 and TRBJ1-5; D is perhaps TRBD1 (6 bases). The CDR3 is 15 residues long. V lost 4 bases to trimming and J lost 5 bases, with 15 bases between them. In germline, CDR1 is LNHDA, CDR2 SQIVND (reference sequence). In nucleotides, the CDR3 is TGTGCCAGTAGTACCCCGGTGAGGGGGTATCAGCCCCAGCATTTT. This codes for CASSTPVRGYQPQHF.

This rearrangement joins TRBV4-2 to TRBJ1-6; 7 nucleotides agree with TRBD1. This CDR3 region has 15 residues. After removal of 10 bases from V and 1 base from J, the junction contained 7 bases not matched to a gene. Germline lookup yields CDR1 LGHNA and CDR2 YNFKEQ. The CDR3 coding sequence is TGTGCCACCCAGGGGGGAACATCCTATAATTCACCCCTCCACTTT. Translating gives CATQGGTSYNSPLHF.

V gene TRBV7-9 combines with J gene TRBJ1-1; D is uncertain. Per the germline V gene, CDR1 is SEHNR and CDR2 is FQNEAQ (reference sequence). The CDR3 runs to 19 residues. Trimming shortened V by 5 bases and J by 0 bases, and 25 bases separated the two germline ends. CDR3 protein: CASSPRDGNFLSLNTEAFF. In DNA, the CDR3 is TGTGCCAGCAGCCCCAGAGACGGCAACTTTCTCTCCCTGAACACTGAAGCTTTCTTT.

This clone was seen only a few times. The chain recombines TRBV10-3 with TRBJ1-6; no firm D call. V lost 2 bases to trimming and J lost 7 bases, with 6 bases between them. This CDR3 is built from 13 residues. CDR1 ENHRY and CDR2 SYGVKD come from the germline V gene. The CDR3 reads CAISEGVNSPLHF. CDR3 DNA sequence: TGTGCCATCAGTGAGGGGGTCAATTCACCCCTCCACTTT.

The CDR3, as DNA: TGTGCCAGCAATAGCGGGGGGACGACGCAAGAGACCCAGTACTTC. Amino acid sequence: CASNSGGTTQETQYF. The rearrangement uses TRBV28 and TRBJ2-5; 10 positions agree with TRBD2. Trimming removed 7 bases from V and 2 bases from J; junction bases left unmatched: 7. This CDR3 region has 15 residues. Germline CDR1 MDHEN, CDR2 SYDVKM.

The table lists this clone with a few counts. The chain carries TRBV7-3 and TRBJ1-2; D gene unclear. V was shortened by 8 bases and J by 6 bases, with 16 bases between the two germline ends. The germline CDR1 and CDR2 sequences are SGHTA and FQGTGA. This CDR3 has 13 amino acids. The chain's CDR3 is CASSFGVGDGYTF. The CDR3 bases are TGTGCCAGCTCGTTCGGGGTCGGAGATGGCTACACCTTC.

The chain joins TRBV5-1 to TRBJ2-7, with 13 bases fitting TRBD2. V lost 2 bases, J lost 4 bases, and 12 bases stayed unmatched. This CDR3 is built from 18 residues. CDR1 and CDR2 (germline): SGHRS, YFSETQ. In nucleotides, the CDR3 is TGCGCCAGCAGCTTACTAGCGGGGGGGCCTGTTGGGTCGTACGAGCAGTACTTC. It specifies CASSLLAGGPVGSYEQYF.

The chain links TRBV29-1 to TRBJ1-6, with D possibly TRBD1 on 6 matching bases. The CDR3 extends over 15 amino acids. Germline-derived CDR1 and CDR2 are SQVTM and ANQGSEA. V lost 7 bases and J lost 0, with 13 bases in between. The CDR3 nucleotides are TGCAGCGCTAAGCTGGACAGCTCCTATAATTCACCCCTCCACTTT. It encodes CSAKLDSSYNSPLHF.

This sequence joins TRBV9 and TRBJ2-7, with D tentatively TRBD1 (6 bases). The CDR3 covers 14 residues. V lost 3 bases and J lost 2, with 12 bases in between. CDR1 and CDR2 (germline): SGDLS, YYNGEE. CDR3 protein: CASSAAGDTYEQYF. DNA for the CDR3: TGTGCCAGCAGCGCTGCAGGGGATACCTACGAGCAGTACTTC.

The CDR3 DNA reads as TGTGCCAGCAGCTTGGGGCGGCCGCAAGAGACCCAGTACTTC. Translation gives CASSLGRPQETQYF. The chain carries TRBV5-5 and TRBJ2-5; unclear D gene. This CDR3 contains 14 residues. V shed 0 bases and J shed 2 bases, with 8 bases lying between them. Germline-derived CDR1 and CDR2 are SGHKS and YYEKEE (reference sequence).

This clone was counted only a few times. V usage is TRBV14 and J usage is TRBJ2-2; no definite D call. V dropped 1 base and J dropped 7 bases, with 4 bases sitting between them. Germline CDR1 and CDR2: SGHDN and FVKESK. The CDR3 covers 12 residues. CDR3 nucleotides: TGTGCCAGCAGCCAAGTACGCGGGGAGCTGTTTTTT. Its protein product is CASSQVRGELFF.

The chain joins TRBV12-3 or TRBV12-4 to TRBJ1-2; D not certain. With 5 bases removed from V and 2 bases from J, the gap between germline ends came to 9 bases. This CDR3 spans 13 amino acids. CDR3 sequence (DNA): TGTGCCAGCAGTCATCTATCGAACTATGGCTACACCTTC. It encodes CASSHLSNYGYTF.

The chain links TRBV24-1 to TRBJ2-1; TRBD2 might be the D (6 bases). This CDR3 region has 13 residues. Germline CDR1 reads KGHDR; CDR2 reads SFDVKD. With 0 bases removed from V and 7 bases from J, the gap between germline ends came to 6 bases. In DNA form, the CDR3 reads TGTGCCACCAGTGATTTGGGGGGGAATGAGCAGTTCTTC. Its translation is CATSDLGGNEQFF.

This clone has only a few counts. The chain carries TRBV2 and TRBJ1-2, with D unclear. This CDR3 comprises 12 residues. Germline V gene sequence: CDR1 SNHLY, CDR2 FYNNEI. Deletions cut 3 bases from V and 5 bases from J, with 7 bases between. CDR3 DNA sequence: TGTGCCAGCAGTGAGGCGGATTATGGCTACACCTTC. Its translation is CASSEADYGYTF.

CDR3 protein: CASSLADRGHGEETQYF. The CDR3 coding sequence is TGTGCCAGCAGCTTAGCGGACAGGGGGCATGGTGAGGAGACCCAGTACTTC. The chain joins TRBV11-3 to TRBJ2-5; 11 bases align to TRBD1. Unmatched junction bases numbered 9, after V lost 1 base and J lost 5 bases. The germline V gene has CDR1 SGHNT and CDR2 YENEEA. The CDR3 is 17 amino acids.

The CDR3 DNA sequence: TGTGCCAGCAGTGAGGGGGGAACAGATACGCAGTATTTT. It encodes CASSEGGTDTQYF. This rearrangement joins TRBV6-1 to TRBJ2-3; a possible D gene is TRBD2 (6 bases). V was trimmed by 3 bases and J by 3 bases, leaving 7 bases between them. This CDR3 is 13 amino acids long. Germline-derived CDR1 and CDR2 are MNHNS and SASEGT.

The chain links TRBV7-2 to TRBJ1-1; the D is unclear. Germline lookup yields CDR1 SGHTA and CDR2 FQGNSA. With 5 bases removed from V and 4 bases from J, the gap between germline ends came to 14 bases. There are 14 residues in the CDR3. CDR3 region: CASSLKGGGTEAFF. CDR3 bases: TGTGCCAGCAGCCTCAAGGGTGGCGGCACTGAAGCTTTCTTT.

This clone came up a few times. V is TRBV27 and J is TRBJ2-7; a possible D gene is TRBD1 (6 bases). The CDR3 consists of 13 residues. Germline CDR1 and CDR2: MNHEY and SMNVEV (reference sequence). V lost 3 bases and J lost 3, with 9 bases in between. The DNA of the CDR3 is TGTGCCAGCAGTTTTTCACAGGGCTACGAGCAGTACTTC. This codes for CASSFSQGYEQYF.

The rearrangement links TRBV5-1 to TRBJ2-1; no reliable D call. V lost 0 bases to trimming and J lost 5 bases, with 6 bases between them. The germline V gene has CDR1 SGHRS and CDR2 YFSETQ. The CDR3 has 13 amino acids. CDR3 bases: TGCGCCAGCAGCTTGGGACCTAACAATGAGCAGTTCTTC. It specifies CASSLGPNNEQFF.